One sample yielded the 32 T cell receptor beta chains listed below, sequenced in a study of cytotoxic CD8 clonotypes in ibrutinib-treated CLL. Repertoires were generated with immunoSEQ multiplex PCR, while TCRdb's copy carries only in-frame clones and drops some. The table records about 10,000 clones, around 80% of them present only once. Sample: PBMCs, taken at disease progression, from a patient treated with ibrutinib. Every receptor here comes from a human donor with chronic lymphocytic leukemia.

This clone has a single count. The chain uses TRBV21-1 and TRBJ2-1. TRBV21-1 is described as a pseudogene. The CDR3 covers 16 residues. Here the CDR3 reads CASSKEEKGGINEQFF. CDR3 coding DNA: TGTGCCAGCAGCAAAGAGGAAAAAGGGGGGATCAATGAGCAGTTCTTC.

The table lists this clone with a count of one. CDR3 region: CASSYGTSGSLTGELFF. In DNA form, the CDR3 reads TGCGCCAGCAGCTACGGGACTAGCGGGAGTTTAACCGGGGAGCTGTTTTTT. J is TRBJ2-2 and V is TRBV5-1, with 14 bases that match TRBD2. The CDR3 spans 17 residues. Trimming took 3 bases from V and 5 from J; bases not matched to a gene: 6. Germline loops: CDR1 SGHRS, CDR2 YFSETQ.

This chain uses TRBV7-6 with TRBJ2-1; a possible D gene is TRBD1 (6 bases). Per the germline V gene, CDR1 is SGHVS and CDR2 is FNYEAQ. V lost 4 bases and J 6 bases, leaving 13 bases between the germline ends. The CDR3 consists of 14 residues. The CDR3, as DNA: TGTGCCAGCAGCTCGATGACAGGATCCAATGAGCAGTTCTTC. This encodes CASSSMTGSNEQFF.

This rearrangement joins TRBV18 to TRBJ2-1; no firm D call. The ends were cut back, 1 base at V and 4 bases at J, with 8 bases in the middle. The CDR3 sequence is 14 residues long. Germline V CDR1 and CDR2: KGHSH, LQKENI. CDR3 amino acids: CASSPQSGYNEQFF. In nucleotides, the CDR3 is TGTGCCAGCTCACCACAGTCTGGGTACAATGAGCAGTTCTTC.

This clone was detected only a few times. The chain links TRBV19 to TRBJ2-7; unclear D gene. CDR1 and CDR2 from the germline V gene are LNHDA and SQIVND (reference sequence). V lost 0 bases and J lost 1, with 10 bases in between. The CDR3 runs to 15 residues. The CDR3 DNA reads as TGTGCCAGTAGTATAGATTTCGTCTCATCCTACGAGCAGTACTTC. Protein product: CASSIDFVSSYEQYF.

The V call is TRBV6-1, the J call TRBJ1-2; 7 nucleotides agree with TRBD1. CDR3 length equals 14 residues. V lost 5 bases to trimming and J lost 4 bases; unmatched junction nucleotides: 7. Per the germline V gene, CDR1 is MNHNS and CDR2 is SASEGT. CDR3 in amino acids: CASSISQGIYGYTF. The DNA of the CDR3 is TGTGCCAGCAGTATCTCACAGGGGATCTATGGCTACACCTTC.

Comment on this clone: At one of its ends the junction is not consistent with the germline gene, which may arise from a read error. The chain employs TRBV5-1 and TRBJ2-7; possible D gene TRBD2, 6 bases. Germline-derived CDR1 and CDR2 are SGHRS and YFSETQ. The CDR3 length is 12 residues. Here the CDR3 reads CASRLGREEQYF. CDR3 sequence (DNA): TGCGCCAGCAGATTGGGCCGGGAGGAGCAGTACTTC.

The chain carries TRBV5-4 and TRBJ1-2; TRBD1 matches 9 bases. CDR3 length: 15 amino acids. Per the germline V gene, CDR1 is SGHNT and CDR2 is YYREEE (reference sequence). Trimming at V came to 3 bases and at J to 4 bases, leaving 7 bases not matched to a gene. For the CDR3, the DNA is TGTGCCAGCAGCTCGCCTTCGGGACAGGGCTATGGCTACACCTTC. Protein: CASSSPSGQGYGYTF.

This clone is labeled medium-sized. The chain couples TRBV7-9 to TRBJ2-7; D is perhaps TRBD1 (6 bases). Trimming pared 7 bases from V and 5 bases from J, leaving 12 bases between. Germline V gives CDR1 SEHNR, CDR2 FQNEAQ (reference sequence). CDR3 length: 12 residues. CDR3 nucleotide sequence: TGTGCCAGCACCGAAGGGGGAGACGAGCAGTACTTC. It is translated as CASTEGGDEQYF. The full variable domain, with the rest looked up from reference TRBV7-9 and TRBJ2-7, is DTGVSQNPRHKITKRGQNVTFRCDPISEHNRLYWYRQTLGQGPEFLTYFQNEAQLEKSRLLSDRFSAERPKGSFSTLEIQRTEQGDSAMYLCASTEGGDEQYFGPGTRLTVT.

This chain connects TRBV6-1 to TRBJ2-7; 8 nucleotides agree with TRBD2. Germline V gene lookup returns CDR1 MNHNS and CDR2 SASEGT. The CDR3 runs to 12 residues. Trimming at V came to 8 bases and at J to 6 bases, leaving 6 bases not matched to a gene. The CDR3 sequence is CASSGLASEQYF. The CDR3 DNA reads TGTGCCAGCTCCGGACTAGCCTCCGAGCAGTACTTC.

This chain links TRBV6-1 with TRBJ1-2; no reliable D call. With 0 bases removed from V and 5 bases from J, the gap between germline ends came to 13 bases. Per the germline V gene, CDR1 is MNHNS and CDR2 is SASEGT. CDR3 size: 15 residues. The CDR3 DNA follows: TGTGCCAGCAGTGAAGCGGTGGGCAGGCAATATGGCTACACCTTC. This encodes CASSEAVGRQYGYTF.

The rearrangement links TRBV5-1 to TRBJ1-5; D is unclear. The V and J ends lost 4 bases and 3 bases respectively, with 8 bases between them. CDR3 length: 13 amino acids. Germline V gene sequence: CDR1 SGHRS, CDR2 YFSETQ. CDR3 sequence reads: CASSTVYNQPQHF. The CDR3 DNA is TGCGCCAGCAGCACGGTCTACAATCAGCCCCAGCATTTT. The variable domain in full, with the rest retrieved from reference TRBV5-1 and TRBJ1-5, is KAGVTQTPRYLIKTRGQQVTLSCSPISGHRSVSWYQQTPGQGLQFLFEYFSETQRNKGNFPGRFSGRQFSNSRSEMNVSTLELGDSALYLCASSTVYNQPQHFGDGTRLSIL.

This clone was seen a handful of times. CDR3 bases: TGCAGCGATCTCATACTATGGCGGGAGGTTAATGAGCAGTACTTC. Translating gives CSDLILWREVNEQYF. The chain uses TRBV29-1 and TRBJ2-7; 8 nucleotides align to TRBD2. This CDR3 is built from 15 residues. The V and J ends lost 7 bases and 7 bases, in that order; junction bases with no gene match: 18. Per the germline V gene, CDR1 is SQVTM and CDR2 is ANQGSEA.

As concerns this clone: One end of the junction varies from germline; a read error may be responsible. The chain is built from TRBV27 and TRBJ1-2, with D possibly TRBD1 on 5 matching bases. Looked up from germline, CDR1 is MNHEY and CDR2 is SMNVEV (reference sequence). CDR3 length: 13 amino acids. For the CDR3, the DNA is TGTGCCAGCGGTTTAAAGGGGTACTATGGCTACACCTTC. Its protein product is CASGLKGYYGYTF.

V is TRBV2 and J is TRBJ2-5, with 9 nucleotides matching TRBD1. The CDR3 runs to 15 residues. Per the germline V gene, CDR1 is SNHLY and CDR2 is FYNNEI. Unmatched junction bases numbered 4, after V lost 1 base and J lost 4 bases. As DNA, the CDR3 is TGTGCCAGCAGTGAAGACAGGGGGCGGCCAGAGACCCAGTACTTC. Amino acids: CASSEDRGRPETQYF.

This clone has only one observation. V usage is TRBV5-4 and J usage is TRBJ1-2; D call uncertain. CDR3 length: 12 residues. Germline V lookup: CDR1 SGHNT, CDR2 YYREEE (reference sequence). Trimming cost V 4 bases and J 2 bases, with 6 bases left between them. The CDR3 DNA reads TGTGCCAGCAGCGGTACAAACTATGGCTACACCTTC. Residues: CASSGTNYGYTF.

The chain carries TRBV28 and TRBJ1-2; 9 nucleotides align to TRBD1. J was trimmed by 8 bases and V by 4 bases; bases with no gene match: 5. This CDR3 has 13 residues. Germline V CDR1 and CDR2: MDHEN, SYDVKM. The CDR3 spells CASSWGTGKGYTF. The CDR3 DNA follows: TGTGCCAGCAGTTGGGGGACAGGGAAGGGCTACACCTTC.

The chain carries TRBV10-3 and TRBJ1-2; 7 positions agree with TRBD1. This CDR3 has 15 amino acids. Germline CDR1 reads ENHRY; CDR2 reads SYGVKD. The V segment lost 7 bases and the J segment 0 bases; nucleotides outside the gene matches: 8. The DNA for the CDR3 is TGTGCCATCACCTCCTCCGGGACAGCTAACTATGGCTACACCTTC. Translated: CAITSSGTANYGYTF.

This clone appeared a single time. In DNA, the CDR3 is TGCAGCGTTTTCGGGCGTTCCTACGAGCAGTACTTC. Protein product: CSVFGRSYEQYF. The genes are TRBV29-1 and TRBJ2-7, with no clear D. The V and J ends lost 5 bases and 1 base respectively, with 9 bases between them. The length of the CDR3 is 12 residues. Germline V gene lookup returns CDR1 SQVTM and CDR2 ANQGSEA.

The gene calls are TRBV6-6 and TRBJ1-3; D unclear. The germline CDR1 and CDR2 sequences are MNHNY and SVGAGI (reference sequence). The CDR3 consists of 13 residues. V dropped 5 bases and J dropped 4 bases, with 9 bases sitting between them. Here the CDR3 DNA reads TGTGCCAGCAGTGGGCCGAAAGGAAACACCATATATTTT. Encoded protein: CASSGPKGNTIYF.

The chain combines TRBV2 with TRBJ2-1, with a possible D match to TRBD2 (5 bases). With 3 bases removed from V and 15 bases from J, the gap between germline ends came to 15 bases. Germline V gives CDR1 SNHLY, CDR2 FYNNEI. This CDR3 comprises 12 residues. CDR3 sequence: CASSEDLSRRFF. CDR3 nucleotides: TGTGCCAGCAGTGAGGACTTGTCGCGTAGGTTCTTC.

The V and J genes are TRBV27 and TRBJ2-3, with 8 bases aligning to TRBD2. The CDR3 contains 16 residues. Germline V gene lookup returns CDR1 MNHEY and CDR2 SMNVEV (reference sequence). V was pared by 3 bases and J by 1 base, with 6 bases of the junction left unmatched. CDR3 DNA: TGTGCCAGCAGTTTCGGGAGCGGGAGACGCACAGATACGCAGTATTTT. Translating it yields CASSFGSGRRTDTQYF.

The chain couples TRBV11-3 to TRBJ2-1; 10 bases are shared with TRBD2. Germline values: CDR1 SGHNT, CDR2 YENEEA. The CDR3 is 14 amino acids. J gave up 7 bases and V 8 bases, and 8 bases lay outside the gene matches. Here the CDR3 reads CASSDSGRLNEQFF. CDR3 DNA sequence: TGTGCCAGCTCGGATAGCGGGAGGTTGAATGAGCAGTTCTTC.

V and J are TRBV30 and TRBJ2-5; 7 bases match TRBD2. The germline V gene has CDR1 GTSNPN and CDR2 SVGIG (reference sequence). Trimming cost V 7 bases and J 0 bases; bases outside gene matches: 17. The CDR3 has 17 residues. CDR3 coding DNA: TGTGCCTCAAATAAAGAAAGGCTAGCGGAATACCAAGAGACCCAGTACTTC. As protein: CASNKERLAEYQETQYF. Full variable domain (remainder filled in from reference TRBV30 and TRBJ2-5): SQTIHQWPATLVQPVGSPLSLECTVEGTSNPNLYWYRQAAGRGLQLLFYSVGIGQISSEVPQNLSASRPQDRQFILSSKKLLLSDSGFYLCASNKERLAEYQETQYFGPGTRLLVL.

This clone was seen more than once but under ten times. The V gene is TRBV27, the J gene TRBJ1-1; D uncertain. The V and J ends lost 2 bases and 0 bases respectively, with 4 bases between them. This CDR3 has 13 residues. Germline V gene lookup returns CDR1 MNHEY and CDR2 SMNVEV (reference sequence). The CDR3 reads CASSLRLNTEAFF. The DNA of the CDR3 is TGTGCCAGCAGTTTAAGACTGAACACTGAAGCTTTCTTT.

J is TRBJ1-2 and V is TRBV20-1, with D unclear. In germline, CDR1 is DFQATT, CDR2 SNEGSKA (reference sequence). The V gene lost 0 bases and the J gene lost 13 bases, with 12 bases spanning the gap. This CDR3 is 11 amino acids long. The CDR3 sequence is CSARDGQAGTF. The CDR3, as DNA: TGCAGTGCTAGAGATGGCCAGGCGGGCACCTTC.

The chain has TRBV6-6 and TRBJ1-1, with D unclear. The CDR3 has 14 residues. The germline V and J ends were trimmed by 4 bases and 7 bases, with 16 bases remaining between them. Germline assignment: CDR1 MNHNY and CDR2 SVGAGI (reference sequence). The CDR3, as DNA: TGTGCCAGCAGTTCCGGCCGGGGAGAAGGTGAAGCTTTCTTT. As protein: CASSSGRGEGEAFF.

The chain employs TRBV19 and TRBJ2-1; TRBD2 matches 10 bases. The length of the CDR3 is 18 residues. Germline V gene data show CDR1 as LNHDA and CDR2 as SQIVND (reference sequence). J was trimmed by 5 bases and V by 3 bases; bases with no gene match: 13. CDR3 loop: CASSIGWTSGPLDNEQFF. In nucleotides, the CDR3 is TGTGCCAGTAGTATTGGGTGGACTAGCGGACCTCTCGACAATGAGCAGTTCTTC.

This rearrangement joins TRBV28 to TRBJ2-3; D ambiguous. V was trimmed by 6 bases and J by 5 bases, leaving 15 bases between them. The CDR3 covers 14 residues. Germline CDR1 and CDR2: MDHEN and SYDVKM. The CDR3 DNA reads as TGTGCCAGCAGGTTAGGGAAGTCTCTAGATACGCAGTATTTT. Protein sequence: CASRLGKSLDTQYF.

This clone has only a few counts. This sequence joins TRBV5-4 and TRBJ1-6; weak D call: TRBD1 (5 bases). Trimming removed 0 bases at V and 10 bases at J, with 14 bases between. Per the germline V gene, CDR1 is SGHNT and CDR2 is YYREEE (reference sequence). The CDR3 has 15 amino acids. The CDR3 DNA is TGTGCCAGCAGCTTGGGGGGCCCGGGGAGCTCACCCCTCCACTTT. Translating it yields CASSLGGPGSSPLHF.

The V call is TRBV9, the J call TRBJ2-7; D is unclear. V was clipped by 0 bases and J by 1 base, with 5 bases between them. CDR3 size: 13 residues. Germline V gene lookup returns CDR1 SGDLS and CDR2 YYNGEE. CDR3 coding DNA: TGTGCCAGCAGCGTAGCCACATCCTACGAGCAGTACTTC. This sequence encodes CASSVATSYEQYF.

By frequency in the sample, this clone is medium-sized. V gene TRBV7-2 combines with J gene TRBJ2-3, with TRBD2 matching over 7 bases. The CDR3 is made up of 15 amino acids. The V and J ends lost 2 bases and 3 bases, in that order; junction bases with no gene match: 5. CDR1 and CDR2 (germline): SGHTA, FQGNSA. Here the CDR3 DNA reads TGTGCCAGCAGCTTACGCGGGGGAGGTACAGATACGCAGTATTTT. Protein: CASSLRGGGTDTQYF.